Listed below are T cell receptor beta chains from one sample, sequenced in a study of cytomegalovirus exposure and HLA in healthy donors. This table comes from immunoSEQ multiplex PCR, and its TCRdb copy is limited to in-frame clones, with some not included. This listing includes some 33,000 clones. Sequencing was done on a sample of PBMCs. These receptors all stem from a female donor in good health and CMV-seronegative. The CDR3 runs from the conserved cysteine through the conserved F or W. Fields, in order: V gene, clone size, CDR3 length, D gene, J gene, CDR3 protein. The D gene is left open where the match is weak. Clone size, where shown, is once, few, many, or a class for clones that have expanded.

v_call: TRBV5-6; clone_size: -; cdr3_length: 16; d_call: -; j_call: TRBJ2-6; cdr3_aa: CASSLTDSPGANVLTF
v_call: TRBV5-1; clone_size: -; cdr3_length: 18; d_call: -; j_call: TRBJ2-7; cdr3_aa: CASSLGHQGRLLSYEQYF
v_call: TRBV11-1; clone_size: -; cdr3_length: 16; d_call: TRBD2; j_call: TRBJ2-3; cdr3_aa: CASSSGTSGPTDTQYF
v_call: TRBV4-1; clone_size: -; cdr3_length: 15; d_call: TRBD1; j_call: TRBJ1-4; cdr3_aa: CASSPGQGGNEKLFF
v_call: TRBV5-5; clone_size: -; cdr3_length: 15; d_call: TRBD1; j_call: TRBJ1-5; cdr3_aa: CASSYTQGANQPQHF
v_call: TRBV6-1; clone_size: -; cdr3_length: 15; d_call: TRBD1; j_call: TRBJ1-4; cdr3_aa: CASSDGGTGDRKLFF
v_call: TRBV28; clone_size: -; cdr3_length: 12; d_call: -; j_call: TRBJ1-2; cdr3_aa: CASSHNPYGYTF
v_call: TRBV19; clone_size: -; cdr3_length: 15; d_call: -; j_call: TRBJ2-1; cdr3_aa: CASSSAAGPYNEQFF
v_call: TRBV19; clone_size: -; cdr3_length: 16; d_call: -; j_call: TRBJ2-5; cdr3_aa: CASSIDLSGGTETQYF
v_call: TRBV27; clone_size: -; cdr3_length: 14; d_call: TRBD1; j_call: TRBJ1-1; cdr3_aa: CASRLTGPSAEAFF
v_call: TRBV6-4; clone_size: -; cdr3_length: 15; d_call: TRBD2; j_call: TRBJ2-3; cdr3_aa: CASSDSSGGADTQYF
v_call: TRBV28; clone_size: -; cdr3_length: 15; d_call: -; j_call: TRBJ2-2; cdr3_aa: CASSSGFANTGELFF
v_call: TRBV6-5; clone_size: -; cdr3_length: 12; d_call: -; j_call: TRBJ2-7; cdr3_aa: CASSSPLSEQYF
v_call: TRBV2; clone_size: -; cdr3_length: 11; d_call: -; j_call: TRBJ2-5; cdr3_aa: CASSPKETQYF
v_call: TRBV4-1; clone_size: -; cdr3_length: 14; d_call: -; j_call: TRBJ1-6; cdr3_aa: CASSQVAVTSPLHF
v_call: TRBV19; clone_size: -; cdr3_length: 14; d_call: -; j_call: TRBJ2-5; cdr3_aa: CASSSASPQETQYF
v_call: TRBV4-2; clone_size: large; cdr3_length: 16; d_call: -; j_call: TRBJ2-2; cdr3_aa: CASSQDEGQTTGELFF
v_call: TRBV11-2; clone_size: -; cdr3_length: 14; d_call: -; j_call: TRBJ2-2; cdr3_aa: CASSSFASRGELFF
v_call: TRBV5-3; clone_size: -; cdr3_length: 13; d_call: -; j_call: TRBJ2-5; cdr3_aa: CARSPGKQETQYF
v_call: TRBV30; clone_size: -; cdr3_length: 14; d_call: -; j_call: TRBJ2-1; cdr3_aa: CAWLTQGAYNEQFF
v_call: TRBV4-2; clone_size: -; cdr3_length: 14; d_call: TRBD1; j_call: TRBJ2-3; cdr3_aa: CASSQDVRDRGQYF
v_call: TRBV28; clone_size: -; cdr3_length: 18; d_call: TRBD2; j_call: TRBJ2-1; cdr3_aa: CASSSRQKVPSGVNEQFF
v_call: TRBV2; clone_size: -; cdr3_length: 15; d_call: TRBD1; j_call: TRBJ2-7; cdr3_aa: CASSEPGDRVDEQYF
v_call: TRBV18; clone_size: -; cdr3_length: 15; d_call: -; j_call: TRBJ1-1; cdr3_aa: CASSPGNGYGTEAFF
v_call: TRBV11-3; clone_size: -; cdr3_length: 14; d_call: -; j_call: TRBJ2-2; cdr3_aa: CASSSRENTGELFF
v_call: TRBV27; clone_size: -; cdr3_length: 14; d_call: TRBD1; j_call: TRBJ1-1; cdr3_aa: CASSRDSINTEAFF
v_call: TRBV5-5; clone_size: -; cdr3_length: 15; d_call: TRBD1; j_call: TRBJ1-1; cdr3_aa: CASQASGQGFTEAFF
v_call: TRBV4-3; clone_size: -; cdr3_length: 15; d_call: -; j_call: TRBJ1-3; cdr3_aa: CASSPGWKGGNTIYF
v_call: TRBV7-2; clone_size: -; cdr3_length: 15; d_call: TRBD1; j_call: TRBJ2-5; cdr3_aa: CASSLGQGRQETQYF
v_call: TRBV6-6; clone_size: medium-sized; cdr3_length: 15; d_call: TRBD1; j_call: TRBJ1-1; cdr3_aa: CASSYGQGLNTEAFF
v_call: TRBV11-2; clone_size: -; cdr3_length: 13; d_call: -; j_call: TRBJ2-5; cdr3_aa: CASSPSTEETQYF
v_call: TRBV6-5; clone_size: -; cdr3_length: 14; d_call: -; j_call: TRBJ1-2; cdr3_aa: CASIPGGRNYGYTF
v_call: TRBV7-9; clone_size: -; cdr3_length: 15; d_call: TRBD2; j_call: TRBJ2-3; cdr3_aa: CASSAVGGGGDTQYF
v_call: TRBV9; clone_size: -; cdr3_length: 16; d_call: TRBD1; j_call: TRBJ2-1; cdr3_aa: CASSVGEGQGFHEQFF
v_call: TRBV5-5; clone_size: -; cdr3_length: 14; d_call: -; j_call: TRBJ2-1; cdr3_aa: CASSLTSSVVEQFF
v_call: TRBV18; clone_size: -; cdr3_length: 13; d_call: -; j_call: TRBJ1-4; cdr3_aa: CASSPGFGEKLFF
v_call: TRBV4-2; clone_size: -; cdr3_length: 16; d_call: TRBD1; j_call: TRBJ2-2; cdr3_aa: CASSQGTGGPTGELFF
v_call: TRBV4-1; clone_size: -; cdr3_length: 15; d_call: -; j_call: TRBJ2-3; cdr3_aa: CASSQEDTGTDTQYF
v_call: TRBV28; clone_size: -; cdr3_length: 15; d_call: TRBD1; j_call: TRBJ1-1; cdr3_aa: CASSRQGAGHTEAFF
v_call: TRBV5-1; clone_size: -; cdr3_length: 12; d_call: -; j_call: TRBJ1-4; cdr3_aa: CASSPGGEKLFF
v_call: TRBV2; clone_size: -; cdr3_length: 16; d_call: TRBD2; j_call: TRBJ2-2; cdr3_aa: CASSGGGHTRTGELFF
v_call: TRBV5-1; clone_size: -; cdr3_length: 14; d_call: TRBD1; j_call: TRBJ2-5; cdr3_aa: CASSLEQGARTQYF
v_call: TRBV6-5; clone_size: -; cdr3_length: 15; d_call: TRBD2; j_call: TRBJ2-1; cdr3_aa: CASSSGRASRNEQFF
v_call: TRBV6-5; clone_size: -; cdr3_length: 15; d_call: TRBD1; j_call: TRBJ1-5; cdr3_aa: CASSYSRQGHQPQHF
v_call: TRBV13; clone_size: -; cdr3_length: 11; d_call: -; j_call: TRBJ1-2; cdr3_aa: CASSIAQGYTF
v_call: TRBV7-9; clone_size: -; cdr3_length: 11; d_call: -; j_call: TRBJ2-7; cdr3_aa: CASSLYGEQYF